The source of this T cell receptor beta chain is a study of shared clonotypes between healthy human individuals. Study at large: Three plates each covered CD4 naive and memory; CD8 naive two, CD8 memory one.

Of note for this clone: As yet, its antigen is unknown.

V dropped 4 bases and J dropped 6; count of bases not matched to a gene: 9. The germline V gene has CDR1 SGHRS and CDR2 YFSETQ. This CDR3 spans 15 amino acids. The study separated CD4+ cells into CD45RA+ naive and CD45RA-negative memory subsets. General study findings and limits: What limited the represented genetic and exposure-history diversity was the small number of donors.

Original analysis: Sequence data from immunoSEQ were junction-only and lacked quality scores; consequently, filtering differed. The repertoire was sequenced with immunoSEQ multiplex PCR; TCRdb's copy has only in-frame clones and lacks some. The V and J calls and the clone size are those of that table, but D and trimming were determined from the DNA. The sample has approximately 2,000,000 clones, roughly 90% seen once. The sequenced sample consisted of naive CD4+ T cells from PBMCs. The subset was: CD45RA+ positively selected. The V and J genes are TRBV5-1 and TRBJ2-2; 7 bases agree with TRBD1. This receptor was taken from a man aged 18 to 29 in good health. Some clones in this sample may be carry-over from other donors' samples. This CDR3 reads CASSPTGLGPGELFF. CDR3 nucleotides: TGCGCCAGCAGCCCGACAGGGCTAGGTCCCGGGGAGCTGTTTTTT. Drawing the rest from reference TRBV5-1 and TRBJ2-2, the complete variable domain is KAGVTQTPRYLIKTRGQQVTLSCSPISGHRSVSWYQQTPGQGLQFLFEYFSETQRNKGNFPGRFSGRQFSNSRSEMNVSTLELGDSALYLCASSPTGLGPGELFFGEGSRLTVL.